The present TCR beta chain was sequenced within a study of STAT5B mutations in CD4+ large granular lymphocyte leukemia. Method: immunoSEQ multiplex PCR; TCRdb's copy keeps in-frame clones and lacks some. Of around 30,000 clones listed, approximately 81% were seen once; the top ten hold around 0.27%. Trimming at V came to 5 bases and at J to 6 bases, leaving 13 bases not matched to a gene. The CDR3 is 16 amino acids. The germline CDR1 and CDR2 sequences are MNHEY and SMNVEV (reference sequence). This rearrangement joins TRBV27 to TRBJ2-7; 10 nucleotides line up with TRBD2. What was sequenced was CD4+ T cells from blood buffy coats. The receptor was derived from a human donor in good health. CDR3 protein: CASSKASGSILGEQYF. CDR3 sequence (DNA): TGTGCCAGCAGTAAAGCTAGCGGGAGCATTCTCGGCGAGCAGTACTTC.